The 29 T cell receptor beta chains below were found in one sample sequenced in a study of response to subunit inactivated influenza vaccine (dated by TCRdb to about 2018). Libraries were made using RT-PCR. TCRdb records Illumina HiSeq 2500 as the sequencer. The public reads were reanalyzed by TCRdb: fastp trimming at Q25, MiXCR alignment, in-frame beta chains only. CDR3 protein sequences are deduplicated, and each keeps its most common genes and DNA. For this sample the table gives more than 700,000 distinct CDR3 sequences, of which 21% were detected only once. The top ten clonotypes cover roughly 10% of the sample. The sample in question was PBMCs from blood, obtained about 5 days after vaccination. These receptors were taken from a middle-aged man who received an inactivated influenza vaccine. Donor details come from another sample of the same person, matched by shared clones.

Regarding this clonotype: A read error is possible here, since a much larger clone lies one base away. The V gene is TRBV3-1, the J gene TRBJ2-1; D is possibly TRBD1 (5 bases). The ends were cut back, 4 bases at V and 10 bases at J, with 8 bases in the middle. The CDR3 covers 11 residues. CDR1 and CDR2 (germline): LGHDT, YNNKEL (reference sequence). CDR3 nucleotides: TGTGCCAGCAGCCGGGGCTGGGAGCAGTTCTTC. This codes for CASSRGWEQFF.

This clonotype was detected only a few times. V gene TRBV12-3 or TRBV12-4 combines with J gene TRBJ2-3; D is possibly TRBD2 (5 bases). Trimming cost V 3 bases and J 2 bases, with 9 bases left between them. The CDR3 is made up of 14 amino acids. CDR3 sequence reads: CASSFSGDTDTQYF. The CDR3 DNA is TGTGCCAGCAGTTTCTCCGGGGACACAGATACGCAGTATTTT.

The V call is TRBV6-2 or TRBV6-3, the J call TRBJ2-1, with 8 bases identical to TRBD2. Trimming at V came to 6 bases and at J to 6 bases, leaving 7 bases not matched to a gene. This CDR3 is built from 14 residues. Germline V gene data show CDR1 as MNHEY and CDR2 as SVGEGT. The DNA for the CDR3 is TGTGCCAGCAGACTACCGGGACTAGTCAATGAGCAGTTCTTC. Protein product: CASRLPGLVNEQFF.

This chain connects TRBV28 to TRBJ2-1; the match to TRBD2 covers 7 bases. The CDR3 consists of 15 residues. Per the germline V gene, CDR1 is MDHEN and CDR2 is SYDVKM. Trimming removed 5 bases from V and 6 bases from J; junction bases left unmatched: 10. The chain's CDR3 is CASSPIGGGPNEQFF. As DNA, the CDR3 is TGTGCCAGCAGTCCTATTGGGGGAGGGCCCAATGAGCAGTTCTTC.

The chain combines TRBV25-1 with TRBJ1-6; D gene uncertain. There are 18 residues in the CDR3. Germline values: CDR1 MGHDK, CDR2 SYGVNS. Trimming stripped 3 bases from V and 0 bases from J, with 15 bases between. CDR3 in DNA: TGTGCCAGCAGTGATTCGCCAGGAGTTAGCTCCTATAATTCACCCCTCCACTTT. Translation: CASSDSPGVSSYNSPLHF.

This clonotype was detected a few times. This chain links TRBV30 with TRBJ2-2; D is possibly TRBD2 (7 bases). Germline CDR1 GTSNPN, CDR2 SVGIG (reference sequence). CDR3 length equals 13 residues. Trimming took off 3 bases at V and 13 bases at J, with 18 bases between the two ends. In DNA form, the CDR3 reads TGTGCCTGGAGCCGCCAAGGGGGGGCTCGGCTGTTTTTT. Translation gives CAWSRQGGARLFF.

The genes are TRBV27 and TRBJ2-7; D perhaps matches TRBD1 (6 bases). CDR1 MNHEY and CDR2 SMNVEV come from the germline V gene (reference sequence). V dropped 0 bases and J dropped 7 bases, with 16 bases sitting between them. The CDR3 loop spans 15 amino acids. CDR3 in DNA: TGTGCCAGCAGTTTATCGATCCAGGGGACGGGTGAGCAGTACTTC. It specifies CASSLSIQGTGEQYF.

The rearrangement links TRBV4-2 to TRBJ2-2, with 9 bases matching TRBD2. Trimming removed 0 bases from V and 5 bases from J; junction bases left unmatched: 4. The germline gives CDR1 LGHNA, CDR2 YNFKEQ. CDR3 length: 16 amino acids. In nucleotides, the CDR3 is TGTGCCAGCAGCCAAGAGACAAGCGGGGGGACCGGGGAGCTGTTTTTT. It is translated as CASSQETSGGTGELFF.

The chain employs TRBV7-2 and TRBJ1-1; D uncertain. V lost 0 bases, J lost 2 bases, and 13 bases lay in between. The CDR3 has 16 amino acids. The V gene's germline CDR1 is SGHTA and CDR2 FQGNSA. The CDR3 DNA is TGTGCCAGCAGCTTAGCTTGGGGTAACGTTAACACTGAAGCTTTCTTT. This codes for CASSLAWGNVNTEAFF.

The rearrangement uses TRBV9 and TRBJ2-1; 7 nucleotides agree with TRBD2. The J segment lost 2 bases and the V segment lost 4 bases, leaving 9 bases of the junction unmatched. This CDR3 contains 16 residues. Germline V CDR1 and CDR2: SGDLS, YYNGEE. The chain's CDR3 is CASSKDPGLTYNEQFF. The CDR3 DNA is TGTGCCAGCAGCAAAGACCCGGGACTAACCTACAATGAGCAGTTCTTC. Filled out from reference TRBV9 and TRBJ2-1, the complete variable domain reads DSGVTQTPKHLITATGQRVTLRCSPRSGDLSVYWYQQSLDQGLQFLIQYYNGEERAKGNILERFSAQQFPDLHSELNLSSLELGDSALYFCASSKDPGLTYNEQFFGPGTRLTVL.

The chain joins TRBV20-1 to TRBJ1-1; D is ambiguous. Trimming pared 5 bases from V and 3 bases from J, leaving 13 bases between. This CDR3 is built from 13 residues. Per the germline V gene, CDR1 is DFQATT and CDR2 is SNEGSKA (reference sequence). CDR3 sequence: CSAGLRRDTEAFF. DNA of the CDR3: TGCAGTGCTGGGTTGAGAAGGGACACTGAAGCTTTCTTT.

CDR3 sequence reads: CSARVRGQETQYF. CDR3 DNA sequence: TGCAGTGCTAGAGTACGGGGGCAAGAGACCCAGTACTTC. This chain links TRBV20-1 with TRBJ2-5, with a tentative D call TRBD2 (6 bases). V was shortened by 1 base and J by 2 bases, with 8 bases between the two germline ends. Per germline, CDR1 DFQATT and CDR2 SNEGSKA (reference sequence). This CDR3 region has 13 residues.

V is TRBV24-1 and J is TRBJ2-7; TRBD2 matches 10 bases. The CDR3 loop spans 15 amino acids. CDR1 and CDR2 from the germline V gene are KGHDR and SFDVKD. J gave up 3 bases and V 8 bases, and 9 bases lay outside the gene matches. CDR3 bases: TGTGCCACCATTAGAGACGGGACTAGCGACTACGAGCAGTACTTC. It encodes CATIRDGTSDYEQYF.

This chain joins TRBV9 and TRBJ2-1, with TRBD2 matching over 7 bases. The V segment lost 6 bases and the J segment 0 bases; nucleotides outside the gene matches: 6. There are 15 residues in the CDR3. Germline V gene data show CDR1 as SGDLS and CDR2 as YYNGEE. The CDR3 sequence is CASTPAGSSYNEQFF. In DNA form, the CDR3 reads TGTGCCAGCACCCCAGCGGGGAGCTCCTACAATGAGCAGTTCTTC.

This clonotype was picked up a small number of times. J is TRBJ1-5 and V is TRBV10-3, with TRBD1 as a possible D gene (5 bases). CDR3 size: 13 residues. From germline, CDR1 is ENHRY and CDR2 SYGVKD. Trimming took 2 bases from V and 7 from J, leaving 9 bases between them. The CDR3, as DNA: TGTGCCATCAGTGAGGGCAGGGACCAGCCCCAGCATTTT. Translated, it gives CAISEGRDQPQHF.

This clonotype showed up just a few times. The V gene is TRBV21-1, the J gene TRBJ2-2. TRBV21-1 is an annotated pseudogene. The CDR3 consists of 17 residues. CDR3 DNA: TGTGCCAGCAGCAAAGGAGGTCAGAGATCGAACACCGGGGAGCTGTTTTTT. It specifies CASSKGGQRSNTGELFF.

The chain employs TRBV20-1 and TRBJ2-7, with 8 bases aligning to TRBD2. The germline V gene encodes CDR1 DFQATT and CDR2 SNEGSKA (reference sequence). After removal of 1 base from V and 2 bases from J, the junction contained 4 bases not matched to a gene. This CDR3 region has 14 residues. For the CDR3, the DNA is TGCAGTGCTAGAGGCGGCGGGAGGACCTACGAGCAGTACTTC. This gives the protein CSARGGGRTYEQYF.

At least ten counts were recorded for this clonotype. V and J are TRBV4-3 and TRBJ1-5; D gene unclear. Per the germline V gene, CDR1 is LGHNA and CDR2 is YSLEER. CDR3 size: 15 residues. Trimming shortened V by 6 bases and J by 7 bases, and 19 bases separated the two germline ends. CDR3 region: CASSPLPVGRQPQHF. CDR3 sequence (DNA): TGCGCCAGCAGTCCATTACCCGTGGGTCGACAGCCCCAGCATTTT.

This clonotype was seen a handful of times. DNA of the CDR3: TGTGCCAGCAGTGCTGGCTCGGAGGTGCTGTTTTTT. Its translation is CASSAGSEVLFF. The chain employs TRBV25-1 and TRBJ2-2, with a possible D match to TRBD2 (5 bases). The CDR3 has 12 residues. V lost 4 bases and J 13 bases, leaving 13 bases between the germline ends. The V gene's germline CDR1 is MGHDK and CDR2 SYGVNS.

This chain links TRBV12-3 or TRBV12-4 with TRBJ1-2; D is uncertain. CDR3 size: 12 residues. V was trimmed by 6 bases and J by 7 bases, leaving 12 bases between them. CDR3 protein: CASRTGATGYTF. Here the CDR3 DNA reads TGTGCCAGCAGAACCGGAGCTACTGGCTACACCTTC.

Of note for this clonotype: Mismatch with germline at one junction end may stem from a read error. The rearrangement uses TRBV20-1 and TRBJ2-7, with 13 bases fitting TRBD2. The germline V gene has CDR1 DFQATT and CDR2 SNEGSKA (reference sequence). The CDR3 has 17 residues. Here the CDR3 reads CCARDAAGTSGMLGQYF. CDR3 nucleotide sequence: TGCTGTGCTAGAGACGCGGCTGGGACTAGCGGGATGTTAGGGCAGTACTTC.

The chain combines TRBV12-3 or TRBV12-4 with TRBJ1-2; 9 positions agree with TRBD1. Losses at the gene ends were 3 bases for V and 4 bases for J; bases not matched to a gene: 6. This CDR3 has 15 residues. CDR3: CASSFRDRAGYGYTF. CDR3 in DNA: TGTGCCAGCAGTTTTCGGGACAGGGCGGGCTATGGCTACACCTTC.

J is TRBJ2-5 and V is TRBV6-2 or TRBV6-3; 7 nucleotides agree with TRBD1. This CDR3 is built from 13 residues. V dropped 2 bases and J dropped 5; count of bases not matched to a gene: 2. Germline-derived CDR1 and CDR2 are MNHEY and SVGEGT. The CDR3 sequence: CASSYEGAETQYF. The CDR3 DNA sequence: TGTGCCAGCAGTTACGAGGGGGCTGAGACCCAGTACTTC.

The chain couples TRBV7-2 to TRBJ2-2; 8 positions agree with TRBD1. The CDR3 is 16 amino acids. Unmatched junction bases numbered 17, after V lost 4 bases and J lost 13 bases. The germline CDR1 and CDR2 sequences are SGHTA and FQGNSA. Here the CDR3 DNA reads TGTGCCAGCAGCTGGGCAGGGGGCGACTCTGCGGTTAGGCTGTTTTTT. It encodes CASSWAGGDSAVRLFF.

This chain joins TRBV5-1 and TRBJ2-3; 8 nucleotides agree with TRBD2. Germline CDR1 is SGHRS and CDR2 is YFSETQ. The V segment lost 5 bases and the J segment 2 bases; nucleotides outside the gene matches: 7. There are 15 residues in the CDR3. The CDR3 DNA is TGCGCCAGCAGAACACTAGCGGTCCCCACAGATACGCAGTATTTT. It yields the protein CASRTLAVPTDTQYF.

This chain connects TRBV6-2 or TRBV6-3 to TRBJ2-7; 7 nucleotides agree with TRBD2. Germline CDR1 reads MNHEY; CDR2 reads SVGEGT. The CDR3 runs to 15 residues. V dropped 6 bases and J dropped 0; count of bases not matched to a gene: 8. The CDR3 sequence is CASRAEGLSSYEQYF. The DNA of the CDR3 is TGTGCCAGCAGGGCGGAGGGACTATCCTCCTACGAGCAGTACTTC.

This clonotype was picked up a small number of times. The genes are TRBV11-2 and TRBJ1-1; D gene unclear. From germline, CDR1 is SGHAT and CDR2 FQNNGV. This CDR3 has 15 residues. V was shortened by 5 bases and J by 0 bases, with 13 bases between the two germline ends. CDR3 nucleotide sequence: TGTGCCAGCAGCCCATTAAGGAGTATGAACACTGAAGCTTTCTTT. Translating it yields CASSPLRSMNTEAFF.

The chain is built from TRBV6-1 and TRBJ2-7; no reliable D call. This CDR3 region has 13 residues. With 4 bases removed from V and 0 bases from J, the gap between germline ends came to 7 bases. Germline loops: CDR1 MNHNS, CDR2 SASEGT. CDR3 sequence (DNA): TGTGCCAGCAGTGCGACAACCTCCTACGAGCAGTACTTC. This translates into CASSATTSYEQYF.

The rearrangement joins TRBV2 to TRBJ1-5, with D possibly being TRBD1 (6 bases). Germline lookup yields CDR1 SNHLY and CDR2 FYNNEI. The germline V and J ends were trimmed by 1 base and 4 bases, with 8 bases remaining between them. This CDR3 comprises 14 residues. Here the CDR3 reads CASSEVRGNQPQHF. The CDR3 DNA reads TGTGCCAGCAGTGAAGTCAGGGGAAATCAGCCCCAGCATTTT.